One T cell receptor beta chain is described in this entry. Its antigen is unidentified. The source of the sample is a study of cytomegalovirus exposure and HLA in healthy donors. Both 60 Vbeta primers and 13 Jbeta primers went into the PCR. Method: immunoSEQ multiplex PCR; TCRdb's copy keeps in-frame clones and lacks some. The sample has around 200,000 clones, 60% to 85% seen once. Findings and caveats of the study: In a later analysis, an Asian-associated ancestry cluster reportedly showed fewer N-insertions than the roughly 730-donor mean.

This CDR3 comprises 15 residues. Germline assignment: CDR1 SEHNR and CDR2 FQNEAQ (reference sequence). Trimming took off 4 bases at V and 1 base at J, with 12 bases between the two ends. The receptor's source is a female donor in good health and CMV-seronegative. Specimen: PBMCs. The chain employs TRBV7-9 and TRBJ2-3; D perhaps matches TRBD2 (5 bases). The CDR3 sequence is CASSWSEAGTDTQYF. The CDR3 region has the DNA TGTGCCAGCAGCTGGTCGGAAGCGGGCACAGATACGCAGTATTTT.